These 2 T cell receptor beta chains were sequenced from one sample in a study of OX40 agonist ivuxolimab in advanced cancers. Clones were sequenced by immunoSEQ multiplex PCR, and TCRdb holds only the in-frame ones, with some missing. The sample records about 11,000 clones, around four fifths being singletons. This specimen consisted of CD4+ or CD8+ T cells sorted from blood, obtained in a trial of the OX40 agonist ivuxolimab. The receptors originated from an adult with an advanced solid tumor such as melanoma, head and neck, liver or kidney cancer.

The J gene is TRBJ1-5, the V gene TRBV11-2, with D maybe TRBD1 (5 bases). This CDR3 contains 16 residues. The germline V gene has CDR1 SGHAT and CDR2 FQNNGV. V dropped 5 bases and J dropped 2 bases, with 16 bases sitting between them. CDR3 bases: TGTGCCAGCAGCGACGGACAAATCGGGGGCAATCAGCCCCAGCATTTT. This encodes CASSDGQIGGNQPQHF.

The chain is built from TRBV11-2 and TRBJ1-5; no reliable D call. The CDR3 totals 16 residues. The germline gives CDR1 SGHAT, CDR2 FQNNGV. V lost 1 base to trimming and J lost 4 bases, with 14 bases between them. Here the CDR3 reads CASSLGGDVRNQPQHF. The DNA for the CDR3 is TGTGCCAGCAGCTTAGGGGGTGATGTCCGAAATCAGCCCCAGCATTTT.